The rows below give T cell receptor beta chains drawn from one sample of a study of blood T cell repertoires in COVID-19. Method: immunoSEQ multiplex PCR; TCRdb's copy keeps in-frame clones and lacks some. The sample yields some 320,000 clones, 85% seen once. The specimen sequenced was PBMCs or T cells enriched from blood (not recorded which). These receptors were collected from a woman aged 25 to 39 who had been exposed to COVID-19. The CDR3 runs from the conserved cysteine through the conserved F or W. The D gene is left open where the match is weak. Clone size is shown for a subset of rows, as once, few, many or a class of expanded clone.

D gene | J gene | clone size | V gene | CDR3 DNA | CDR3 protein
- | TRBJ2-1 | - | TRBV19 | TGTGCCAGTAGTATAGATAAGCGGACGAGCTCCTACAATGAGCAGTTCTTC | CASSIDKRTSSYNEQFF
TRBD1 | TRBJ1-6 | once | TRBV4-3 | TGCGCCAGCAGCCAAGATTTTACCAGGGGGAACTCACCCCTCCACTTT | CASSQDFTRGNSPLHF
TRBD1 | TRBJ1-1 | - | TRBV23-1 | TGCGCCAGGGCAATTGGGACAGGATACACTGAAGCTTTCTTT | CARAIGTGYTEAFF
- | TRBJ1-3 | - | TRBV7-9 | TGTGCCAGCAGCTTGGACATCGGGGGGGAGCGAAACACCATATATTTT | CASSLDIGGERNTIYF
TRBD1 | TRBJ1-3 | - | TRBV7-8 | TGTGCCAGCAGCCCGCGGACAGGGAGTACAACAGGAAACACCATATATTTT | CASSPRTGSTTGNTIYF
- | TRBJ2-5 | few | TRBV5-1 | TGCGCCAGCAGCTCAGAGACAGTTCCAGGAGAGACCCAGTACTTC | CASSSETVPGETQYF
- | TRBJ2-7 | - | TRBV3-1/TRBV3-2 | TGTGCCAGCAGCCAAGCCATAGACTACGAGCAGTACTTC | CASSQAIDYEQYF
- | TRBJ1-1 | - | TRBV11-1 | TGTGCCAGCAGCTTAGGATCAGGGAACACTGAAGCTTTCTTT | CASSLGSGNTEAFF
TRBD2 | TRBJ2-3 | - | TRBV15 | TGTGCCACCAGCAGAGATCGGCTAGCGGGGGGTACAGATACGCAGTATTTT | CATSRDRLAGGTDTQYF
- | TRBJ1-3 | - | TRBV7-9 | TGTGCCAGCAGCCGACCGGCGGAGAGAAACACCATATATTTT | CASSRPAERNTIYF
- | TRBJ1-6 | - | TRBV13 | TGTGCCAGCAGCTTAGAGCAGGGGAAGAATTCACCCCTCCACTTT | CASSLEQGKNSPLHF
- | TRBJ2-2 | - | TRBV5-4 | TGTGCCAGCGGAGGGGACCACCGGGAGCTGTTTTTT | CASGGDHRELFF
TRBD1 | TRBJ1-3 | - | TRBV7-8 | TGTGCCAGCAGCACCGGACAGGGCTCGGTTGGAAACACCATATATTTT | CASSTGQGSVGNTIYF
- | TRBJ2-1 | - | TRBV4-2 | TGTGCCAGCAGCCAACACTTCTACAATGAGCAGTTCTTC | CASSQHFYNEQFF
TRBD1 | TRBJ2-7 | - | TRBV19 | TGTGCCAGTAGCCCGGGACAGGGAAGTCCCCGCCAGTACTTC | CASSPGQGSPRQYF
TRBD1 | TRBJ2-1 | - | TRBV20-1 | TGCAGTGCTTGGGACAGAACGCAGTTCTTC | CSAWDRTQFF
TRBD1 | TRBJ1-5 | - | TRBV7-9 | TGTGCCAGCAGCTCCCCGGACAGGGAGCAGCCCCAGCATTTT | CASSSPDREQPQHF
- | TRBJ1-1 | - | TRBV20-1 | TGCAGTGCTAGTACAGCTGAGGGCCCATTT | CSASTAEGPF
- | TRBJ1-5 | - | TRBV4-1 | TGCGCCAGCAGCCAAGTTGGAGGCAATCAGCCCCAGCATTTT | CASSQVGGNQPQHF
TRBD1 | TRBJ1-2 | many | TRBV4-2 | TGTGCCAGCAGCCAAATCGATCCGACAGGGTCTCGTGGCTACACCTTC | CASSQIDPTGSRGYTF
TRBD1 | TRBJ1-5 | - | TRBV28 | TGTGCCAGCAGTCCCAGACAGGGCTCAAGGAGCAATCAGCCCCAGCATTTT | CASSPRQGSRSNQPQHF
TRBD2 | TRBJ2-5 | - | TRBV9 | TGTGCCAGCAGCCCACAGCGGGGGTCCGTGGAGACCCAGTACTTC | CASSPQRGSVETQYF
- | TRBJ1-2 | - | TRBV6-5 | TGTGCCAGCAGTTACTCGGGAGCATCTAACTATGGCTACACCTTC | CASSYSGASNYGYTF
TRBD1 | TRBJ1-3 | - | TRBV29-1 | TGCAGCGTTGACGATCAGGGGGCTGGAAACACCATATATTTT | CSVDDQGAGNTIYF
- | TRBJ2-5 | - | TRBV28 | TGTGCCAGCAGTTCCCCAGGGGAAACTACAGAGACCCAGTACTTC | CASSSPGETTETQYF
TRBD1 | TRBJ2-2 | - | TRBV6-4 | TGTGCCAGCAGTGTCCAGGGGGCGTACAACACCGGGGAGCTGTTTTTT | CASSVQGAYNTGELFF
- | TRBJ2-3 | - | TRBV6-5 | TGTGCCAGCAGTTACTCTTGGAGCATCACAGATACGCAGTATTTT | CASSYSWSITDTQYF
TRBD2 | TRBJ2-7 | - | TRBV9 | TGTGCCAGCAGTAACAGGGATCTAAGCCGCGGGGGGTCCTACGAGCAGTACTTC | CASSNRDLSRGGSYEQYF
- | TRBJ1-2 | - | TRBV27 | TGTGCCAGCAGCCCCACGCCAGGGCGCAACTATGGCTACACCTTC | CASSPTPGRNYGYTF
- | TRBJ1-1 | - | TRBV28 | TGTGCCAGCAGTTCTAGCGACAGGAACACTGAAGCTTTCTTT | CASSSSDRNTEAFF
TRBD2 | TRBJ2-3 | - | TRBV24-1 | TGTGCCACCAGTGCACTAGCGGGCACAGATACGCAGTATTTT | CATSALAGTDTQYF
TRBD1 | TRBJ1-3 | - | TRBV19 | TGTGCCTCGCAAACCGGGACAGAAGGAAACACCATATATTTT | CASQTGTEGNTIYF
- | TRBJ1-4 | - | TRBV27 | TGTGCCAGCACCCCGACAGGCGGAAATGAAAAACTGTTTTTT | CASTPTGGNEKLFF
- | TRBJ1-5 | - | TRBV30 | TGTGCCTGGAGTGCTTCCCAGGGGAATCAGCCCCAGCATTTT | CAWSASQGNQPQHF
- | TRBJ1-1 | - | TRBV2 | TGTGCCAGCACCCGGGCGGGTGAAGCTTTCTTT | CASTRAGEAFF
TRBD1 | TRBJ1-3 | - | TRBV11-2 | TGTGCCAGCAGCTCCTGGGACAGCGACTCTGGAAACACCATATATTTT | CASSSWDSDSGNTIYF